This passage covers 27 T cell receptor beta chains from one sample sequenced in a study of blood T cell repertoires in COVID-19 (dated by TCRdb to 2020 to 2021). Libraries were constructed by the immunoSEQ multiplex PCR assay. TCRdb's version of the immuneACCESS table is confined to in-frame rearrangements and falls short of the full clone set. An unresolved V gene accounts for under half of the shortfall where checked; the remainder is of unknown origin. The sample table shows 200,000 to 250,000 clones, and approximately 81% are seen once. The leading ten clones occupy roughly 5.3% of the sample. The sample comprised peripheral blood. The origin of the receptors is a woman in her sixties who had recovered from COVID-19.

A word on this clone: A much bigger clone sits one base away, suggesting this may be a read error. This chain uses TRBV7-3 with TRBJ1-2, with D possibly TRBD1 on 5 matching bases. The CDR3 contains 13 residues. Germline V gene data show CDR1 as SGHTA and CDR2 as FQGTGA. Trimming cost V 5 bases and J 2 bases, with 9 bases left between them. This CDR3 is CASSPTGNYGYTF. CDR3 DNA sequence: TGTGCCAGCAGCCCTACAGGCAACTATGGCTACACCTTC.

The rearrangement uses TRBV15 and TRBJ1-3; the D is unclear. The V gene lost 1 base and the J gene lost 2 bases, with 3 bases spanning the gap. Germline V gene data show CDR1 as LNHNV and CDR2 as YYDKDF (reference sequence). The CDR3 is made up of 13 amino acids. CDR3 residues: CATSRGAGNTIYF. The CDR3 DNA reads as TGTGCCACCAGCAGAGGCGCTGGAAACACCATATATTTT.

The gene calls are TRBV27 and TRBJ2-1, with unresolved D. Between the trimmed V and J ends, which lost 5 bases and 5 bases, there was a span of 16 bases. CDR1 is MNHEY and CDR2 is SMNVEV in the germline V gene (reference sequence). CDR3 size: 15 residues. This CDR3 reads CASSPAVAFNNEQFF. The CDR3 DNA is TGTGCCAGCAGTCCCGCGGTTGCCTTTAACAATGAGCAGTTCTTC.

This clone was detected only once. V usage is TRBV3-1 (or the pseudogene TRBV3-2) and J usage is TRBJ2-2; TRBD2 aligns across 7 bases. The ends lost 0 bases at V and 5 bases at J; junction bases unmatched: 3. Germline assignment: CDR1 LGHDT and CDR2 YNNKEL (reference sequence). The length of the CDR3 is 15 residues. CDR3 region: CASSQEASGTGELFF. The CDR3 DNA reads TGTGCCAGCAGCCAAGAGGCTAGCGGAACCGGGGAGCTGTTTTTT.

CDR3 sequence: CASRYGGSSYNEQFF. As DNA, the CDR3 is TGTGCCAGCAGGTATGGGGGGAGCTCCTACAATGAGCAGTTCTTC. This chain joins TRBV5-4 and TRBJ2-1, with a tentative D call TRBD2 (6 bases). CDR3 length: 15 residues. Trimming took 5 bases from V and 0 from J, leaving 12 bases between them. CDR1 SGHNT and CDR2 YYREEE come from the germline V gene (reference sequence).

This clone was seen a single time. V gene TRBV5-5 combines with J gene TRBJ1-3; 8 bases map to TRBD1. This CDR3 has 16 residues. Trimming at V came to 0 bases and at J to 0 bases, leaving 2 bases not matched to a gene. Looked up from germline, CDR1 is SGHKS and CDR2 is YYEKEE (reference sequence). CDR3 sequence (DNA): TGTGCCAGCAGCTTGGGACAGGGGATCTCTGGAAACACCATATATTTT. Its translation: CASSLGQGISGNTIYF.

The CDR3 DNA is TGTGCCAGCAGCAGGGGGGGACGATCAGATACGCAGTATTTT. Its translation: CASSRGGRSDTQYF. The chain joins TRBV6-2 or TRBV6-3 to TRBJ2-3, with D possibly called TRBD1 or TRBD2 (7 bases each). V was clipped by 6 bases and J by 4 bases, with 14 bases between them. CDR3 size: 14 residues. Germline values: CDR1 MNHEY, CDR2 SVGEGT.

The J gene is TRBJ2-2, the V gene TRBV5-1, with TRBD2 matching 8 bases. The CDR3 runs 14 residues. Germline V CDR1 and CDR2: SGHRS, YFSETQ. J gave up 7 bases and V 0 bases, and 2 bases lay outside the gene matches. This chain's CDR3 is CASSLERGSGELFF. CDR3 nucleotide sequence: TGCGCCAGCAGCTTGGAGCGGGGGAGCGGGGAGCTGTTTTTT.

The DNA of the CDR3 is TGTGCCAGCAGCCCCAGACAGGGTCAGTACGAGCAGTACTTC. It is translated as CASSPRQGQYEQYF. The rearrangement uses TRBV7-2 and TRBJ2-7; TRBD1 matches 7 bases. This CDR3 contains 14 residues. CDR1 and CDR2 (germline): SGHTA, FQGNSA. V was clipped by 5 bases and J by 4 bases; unmatched bases: 8.

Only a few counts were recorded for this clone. CDR3: CASSPHQGRGSQPQHF. CDR3 bases: TGTGCCAGCAGCCCTCATCAGGGAAGGGGAAGCCAGCCCCAGCATTTT. The chain uses TRBV7-8 and TRBJ1-5, with D perhaps TRBD1 (5 bases). The ends were cut back, 5 bases at V and 7 bases at J, with 21 bases in the middle. This CDR3 is built from 16 residues. Germline lookup yields CDR1 SGHVS and CDR2 FQNEAQ.

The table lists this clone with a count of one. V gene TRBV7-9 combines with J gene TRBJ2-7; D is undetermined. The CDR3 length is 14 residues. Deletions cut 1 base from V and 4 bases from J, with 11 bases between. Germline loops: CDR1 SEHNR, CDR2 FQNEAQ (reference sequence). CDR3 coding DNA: TGTGCCAGCAGCTTAGTGGCAGGTCTATACGAGCAGTACTTC. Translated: CASSLVAGLYEQYF.

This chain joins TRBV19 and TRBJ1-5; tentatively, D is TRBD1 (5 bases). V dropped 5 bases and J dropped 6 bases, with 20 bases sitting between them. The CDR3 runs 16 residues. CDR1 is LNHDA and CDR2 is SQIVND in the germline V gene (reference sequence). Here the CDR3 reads CASSGPRGEKGQPQHF. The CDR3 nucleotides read TGTGCCAGTAGTGGCCCCCGGGGGGAGAAAGGTCAGCCCCAGCATTTT. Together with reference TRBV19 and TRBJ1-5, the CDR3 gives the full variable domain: DGGITQSPKYLFRKEGQNVTLSCEQNLNHDAMYWYRQDPGQGLRLIYYSQIVNDFQKGDIAEGYSVSREKKESFPLTVTSAQKNPTAFYLCASSGPRGEKGQPQHFGDGTRLSIL.

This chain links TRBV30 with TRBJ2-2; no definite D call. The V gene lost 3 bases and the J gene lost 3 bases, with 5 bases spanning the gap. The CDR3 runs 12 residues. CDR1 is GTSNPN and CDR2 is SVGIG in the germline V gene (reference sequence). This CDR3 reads CAWSFYTGELFF. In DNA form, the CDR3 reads TGTGCCTGGAGCTTCTACACCGGGGAGCTGTTTTTT.

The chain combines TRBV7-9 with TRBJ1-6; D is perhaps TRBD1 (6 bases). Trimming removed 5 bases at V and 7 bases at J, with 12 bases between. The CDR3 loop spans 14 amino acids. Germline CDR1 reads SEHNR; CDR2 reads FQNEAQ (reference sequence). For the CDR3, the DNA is TGTGCCAGCAGCCCCCGGGACATAAATTCACCCCTCCACTTT. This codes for CASSPRDINSPLHF.

CDR3 residues: CASSFLRRGDRYEQYF. The CDR3 DNA sequence: TGTGCCAGCAGCTTCCTTAGGCGGGGGGACCGCTACGAGCAGTACTTC. The V call is TRBV11-3, the J call TRBJ2-7; 8 bases fit TRBD2. CDR3 length: 16 residues. CDR1 and CDR2 from the germline V gene are SGHNT and YENEEA. The J segment lost 3 bases and the V segment lost 3 bases, leaving 10 bases of the junction unmatched. Together with reference TRBV11-3 and TRBJ2-7, the CDR3 gives the full variable domain: EAGVVQSPRYKIIEKKQPVAFWCNPISGHNTLYWYLQNLGQGPELLIRYENEEAVDDSQLPKDRFSAERLKGVDSTLKIQPAELGDSAVYLCASSFLRRGDRYEQYFGPGTRLTVT.

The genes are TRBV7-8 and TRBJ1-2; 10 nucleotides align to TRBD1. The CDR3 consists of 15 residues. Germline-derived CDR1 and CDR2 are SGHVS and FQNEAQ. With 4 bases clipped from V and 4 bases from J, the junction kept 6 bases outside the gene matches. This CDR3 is CASSSTRDRGYGYTF. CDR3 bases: TGTGCCAGCAGCTCGACACGGGACAGGGGCTATGGCTACACCTTC.

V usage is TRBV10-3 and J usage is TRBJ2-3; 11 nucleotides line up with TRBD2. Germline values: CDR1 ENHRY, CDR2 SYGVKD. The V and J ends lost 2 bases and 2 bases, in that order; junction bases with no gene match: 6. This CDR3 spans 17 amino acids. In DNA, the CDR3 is TGTGCCATCAGTGAGAGTGGACTAGCGGGTACCACAGATACGCAGTATTTT. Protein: CAISESGLAGTTDTQYF.

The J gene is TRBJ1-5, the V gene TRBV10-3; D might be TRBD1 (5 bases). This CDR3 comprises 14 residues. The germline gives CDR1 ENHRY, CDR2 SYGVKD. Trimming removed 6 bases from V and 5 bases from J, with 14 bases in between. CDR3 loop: CAISPTAMDQPQHF. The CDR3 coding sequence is TGTGCCATCAGCCCGACAGCGATGGATCAGCCCCAGCATTTT.

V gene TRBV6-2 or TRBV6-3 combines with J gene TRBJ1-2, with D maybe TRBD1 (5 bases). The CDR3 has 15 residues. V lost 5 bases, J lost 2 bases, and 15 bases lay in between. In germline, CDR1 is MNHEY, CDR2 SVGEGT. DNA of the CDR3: TGTGCCAGCAGTCTCCAGGGAAGATACAACTATGGCTACACCTTC. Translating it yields CASSLQGRYNYGYTF.

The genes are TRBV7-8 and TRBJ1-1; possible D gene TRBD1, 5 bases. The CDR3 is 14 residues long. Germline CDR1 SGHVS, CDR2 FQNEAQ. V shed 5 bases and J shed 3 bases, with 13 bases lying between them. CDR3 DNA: TGTGCCAGCAGCATACTGGGGGGTGACACTGAAGCTTTCTTT. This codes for CASSILGGDTEAFF.

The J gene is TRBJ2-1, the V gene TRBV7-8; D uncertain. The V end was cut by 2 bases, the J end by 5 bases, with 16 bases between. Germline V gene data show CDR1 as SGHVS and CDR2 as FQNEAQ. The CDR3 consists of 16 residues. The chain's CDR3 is CASSLRRWATNNEQFF. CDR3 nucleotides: TGTGCCAGCAGCTTACGGCGTTGGGCCACAAACAATGAGCAGTTCTTC.

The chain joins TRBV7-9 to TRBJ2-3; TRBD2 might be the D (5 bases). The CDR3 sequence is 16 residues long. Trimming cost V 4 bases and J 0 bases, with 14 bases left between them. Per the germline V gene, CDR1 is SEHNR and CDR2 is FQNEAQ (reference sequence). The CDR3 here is CASSSNRAGSTDTQYF. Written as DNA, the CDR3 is TGTGCCAGCAGCTCGAACCGGGCGGGTAGCACAGATACGCAGTATTTT.

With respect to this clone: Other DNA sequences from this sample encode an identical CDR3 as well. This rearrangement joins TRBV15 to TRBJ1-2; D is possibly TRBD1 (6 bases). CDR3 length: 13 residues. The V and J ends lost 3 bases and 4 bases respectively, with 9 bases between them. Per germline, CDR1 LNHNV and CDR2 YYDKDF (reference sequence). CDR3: CATSRAGAYGYTF. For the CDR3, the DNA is TGTGCCACCAGCAGGGCAGGGGCCTATGGCTACACCTTC.

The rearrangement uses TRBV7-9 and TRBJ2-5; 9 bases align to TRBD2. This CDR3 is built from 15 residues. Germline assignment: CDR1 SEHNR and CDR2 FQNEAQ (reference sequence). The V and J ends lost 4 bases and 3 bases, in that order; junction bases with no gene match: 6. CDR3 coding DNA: TGTGCCAGCAGCTCCCGACTAGCGGTCAAAGAGACCCAGTACTTC. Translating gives CASSSRLAVKETQYF.

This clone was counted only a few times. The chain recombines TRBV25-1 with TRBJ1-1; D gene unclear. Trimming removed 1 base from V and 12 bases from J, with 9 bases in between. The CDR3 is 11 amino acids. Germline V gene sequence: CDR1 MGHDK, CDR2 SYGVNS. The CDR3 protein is CASSELGGTFF. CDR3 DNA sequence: TGTGCCAGCAGTGAATTAGGCGGAACTTTCTTT.

In nucleotides, the CDR3 is TGTGCCTGGTATTCTTACAGACAGAACTATGGCTACACCTTC. As protein: CAWYSYRQNYGYTF. This chain links TRBV30 with TRBJ1-2; tentatively, D is TRBD1 (5 bases). Germline V gene lookup returns CDR1 GTSNPN and CDR2 SVGIG (reference sequence). Trimming removed 5 bases from V and 2 bases from J, with 15 bases in between. This CDR3 spans 14 amino acids.

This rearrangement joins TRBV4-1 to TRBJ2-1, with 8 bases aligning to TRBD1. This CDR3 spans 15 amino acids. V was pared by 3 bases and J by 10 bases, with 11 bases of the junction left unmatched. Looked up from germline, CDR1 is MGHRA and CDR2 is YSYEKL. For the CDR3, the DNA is TGCGCCAGCAGCCAGGTGGGGCAGGGGGCAAAGGAGCAGTTCTTC. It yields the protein CASSQVGQGAKEQFF.